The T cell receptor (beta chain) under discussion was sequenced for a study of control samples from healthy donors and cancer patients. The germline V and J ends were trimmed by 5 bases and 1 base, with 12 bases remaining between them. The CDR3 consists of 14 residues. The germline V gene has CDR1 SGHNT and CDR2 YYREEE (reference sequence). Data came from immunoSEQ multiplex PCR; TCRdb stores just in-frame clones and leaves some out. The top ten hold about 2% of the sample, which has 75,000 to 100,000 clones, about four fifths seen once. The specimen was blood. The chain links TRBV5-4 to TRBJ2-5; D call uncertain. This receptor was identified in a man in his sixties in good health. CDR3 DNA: TGTGCCAGCAGTCCCCCGGGTTCCCAAGAGACCCAGTACTTC. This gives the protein CASSPPGSQETQYF.